Listed below are T cell receptor beta chains from one sample, sequenced in a study of blood T cells in healthy people across ages. TCRdb reprocessed the 5' RACE reads via MiXCR and lists one record per CDR3 protein. The top ten clones hold approximately 3.7% of a sample with about 630,000 distinct CDR3 sequences, over 20% of them seen once. The specimen sequenced was blood. These receptors came from an older man in good health. Both conserved end residues are part of each CDR3. The D gene is left open where the match is weak. The size of a clone is reported for some rows only, either as once, few or many, or as a class for expanded clones.

TRBV20-1	.	.	TRBJ1-3	CSARFSGSGNTIYF	TGCAGTGCTAGGTTTTCGGGGTCTGGAAACACCATATATTTT
TRBV9	.	.	TRBJ2-7	CASSVCTGRSVGSVYEQYF	TGTGCCAGCAGCGTATGTACGGGAAGATCAGTGGGCTCGGTCTACGAGCAGTACTTC
TRBV2	once	TRBD2	TRBJ2-3	CASSEKGSGRAADTQYF	TGTGCCAGCAGTGAAAAGGGAAGCGGGAGGGCCGCGGATACGCAGTATTTT
TRBV12-5	.	TRBD1	TRBJ2-1	CASGPGTVNEQFF	TGTGCTAGTGGTCCCGGGACAGTCAATGAGCAGTTCTTC
TRBV4-3	many	.	TRBJ2-3	CASSQDRGSDTQYF	TGCGCCAGCAGCCAAGATAGGGGATCAGATACGCAGTATTTT
TRBV28	few	.	TRBJ2-1	CASSTTGFQGEQFF	TGTGCCAGCAGTACCACAGGATTTCAGGGTGAGCAGTTCTTC
TRBV10-3	few	TRBD1	TRBJ1-1	CAISDSRQGVGSAEAFF	TGTGCCATCAGTGATTCTAGACAGGGGGTGGGTAGCGCTGAAGCTTTCTTT
TRBV4-1	.	.	TRBJ1-5	CASSQDWGEQPQHF	TGCGCCAGCAGCCAAGATTGGGGGGAACAGCCCCAGCATTTT
TRBV27	few	TRBD2	TRBJ2-1	CASSASGYNEQFF	TGTGCCAGCAGTGCTAGCGGCTACAATGAGCAGTTCTTC
TRBV20-1	.	.	TRBJ2-7	CSARGPADYEQYF	TGCAGTGCTAGGGGGCCAGCAGACTACGAGCAGTACTTC
TRBV5-1	.	TRBD2	TRBJ2-1	CASSVPRDYLNEQFF	TGCGCCAGCAGCGTACCCCGGGACTACCTCAATGAGCAGTTCTTC